Reported below is one T cell receptor beta chain. No antigen is known for it. The J segment lost 2 bases and the V segment lost 2 bases, leaving 4 bases of the junction unmatched. The CDR3 length is 16 residues. Germline loops: CDR1 LGHNA, CDR2 YSLEER. The data were taken from a study of cytomegalovirus exposure and HLA in healthy donors. Donors counted as nominally healthy when sampled, yet unrecorded immune exposures were likely. Study-level points and caveats: One variant, a missense change in DCLRE1C, was linked in a later analysis to TCR beta V- and J-gene trimming.

The PCR employed 60 Vbeta primers together with 13 Jbeta primers. Produced via immunoSEQ multiplex PCR; TCRdb's table is partial and in-frame only. The sample comprises under 55,000 clones, around 66% of which are singletons, and about 3% rests with the top ten. This TCR derives from a man between 18 and 29 years old in good health and CMV-seronegative. The rearrangement links TRBV4-3 to TRBJ2-3, with TRBD2 matching over 10 bases. The sequenced sample consisted of PBMCs. CDR3 DNA sequence: TGCGCCAGCAGCCAAACACTAGCGGGGCACACAGATACGCAGTATTTT. The encoded protein is CASSQTLAGHTDTQYF.